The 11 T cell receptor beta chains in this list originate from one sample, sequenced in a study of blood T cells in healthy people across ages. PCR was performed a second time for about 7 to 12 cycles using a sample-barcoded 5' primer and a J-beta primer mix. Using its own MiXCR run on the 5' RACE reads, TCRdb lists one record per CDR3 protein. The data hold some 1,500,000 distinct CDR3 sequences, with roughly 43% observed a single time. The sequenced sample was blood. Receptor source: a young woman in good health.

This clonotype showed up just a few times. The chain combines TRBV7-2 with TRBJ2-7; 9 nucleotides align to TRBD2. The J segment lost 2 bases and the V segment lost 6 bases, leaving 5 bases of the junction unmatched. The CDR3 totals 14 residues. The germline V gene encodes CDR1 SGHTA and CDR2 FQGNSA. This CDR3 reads CASRRLAGPYEQYF. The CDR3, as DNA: TGTGCCAGCAGGAGGCTAGCGGGACCCTACGAGCAGTACTTC.

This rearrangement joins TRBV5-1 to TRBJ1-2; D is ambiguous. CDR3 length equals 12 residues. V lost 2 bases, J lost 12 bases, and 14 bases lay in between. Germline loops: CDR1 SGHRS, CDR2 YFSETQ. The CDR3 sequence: CASSFWSKENTF. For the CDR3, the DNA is TGCGCCAGCAGCTTCTGGTCGAAGGAGAACACCTTC.

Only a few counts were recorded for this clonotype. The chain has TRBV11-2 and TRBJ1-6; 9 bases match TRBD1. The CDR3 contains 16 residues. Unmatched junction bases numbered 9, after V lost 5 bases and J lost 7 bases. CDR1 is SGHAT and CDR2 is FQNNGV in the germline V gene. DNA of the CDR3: TGTGCCAGCAGCATCCTCGGACAGGGGAGGAATTCACCCCTCCACTTT. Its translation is CASSILGQGRNSPLHF. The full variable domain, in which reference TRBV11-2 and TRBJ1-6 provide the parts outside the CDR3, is EAGVAQSPRYKIIEKRQSVAFWCNPISGHATLYWYQQILGQGPKLLIQFQNNGVVDDSQLPKDRFSAERLKGVDSTLKIQPAKLEDSAVYLCASSILGQGRNSPLHFGNGTRLTVT.

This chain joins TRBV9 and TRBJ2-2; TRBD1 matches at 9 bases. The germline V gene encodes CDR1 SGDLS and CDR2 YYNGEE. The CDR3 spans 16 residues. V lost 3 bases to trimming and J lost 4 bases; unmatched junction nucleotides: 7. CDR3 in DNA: TGTGCCAGCAGCGCTCCGGGACAGGGAGCCACCGGGGAGCTGTTTTTT. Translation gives CASSAPGQGATGELFF.

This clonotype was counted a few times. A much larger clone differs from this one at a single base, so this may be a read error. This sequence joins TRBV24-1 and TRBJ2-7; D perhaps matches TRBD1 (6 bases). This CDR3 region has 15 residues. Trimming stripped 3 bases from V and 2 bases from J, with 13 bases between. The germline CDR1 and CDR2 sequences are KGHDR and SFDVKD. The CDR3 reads CATSDATGDPYEQYF. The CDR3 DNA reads TGTGCCACCAGTGATGCGACAGGAGATCCCTACGAGCAGTACTTC.

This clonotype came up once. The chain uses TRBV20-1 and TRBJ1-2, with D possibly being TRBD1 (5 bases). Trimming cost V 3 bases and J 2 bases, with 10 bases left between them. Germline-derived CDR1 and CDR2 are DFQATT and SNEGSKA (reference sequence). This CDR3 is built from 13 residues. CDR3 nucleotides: TGCAGTGCTAGTACCAGGGAGAACTATGGCTACACCTTC. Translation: CSASTRENYGYTF.

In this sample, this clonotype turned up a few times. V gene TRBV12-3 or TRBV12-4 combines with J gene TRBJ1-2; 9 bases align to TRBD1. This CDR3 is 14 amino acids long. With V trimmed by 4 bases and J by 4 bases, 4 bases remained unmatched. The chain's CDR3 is CASSSTGGGYGYTF. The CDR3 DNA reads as TGTGCCAGCAGTTCTACAGGGGGCGGCTATGGCTACACCTTC.

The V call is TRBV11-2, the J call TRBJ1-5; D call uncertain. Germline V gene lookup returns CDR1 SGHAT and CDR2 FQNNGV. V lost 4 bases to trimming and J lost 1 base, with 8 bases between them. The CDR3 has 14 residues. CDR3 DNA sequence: TGTGCCAGCAGCTCTAGCGGGAGCAATCAGCCCCAGCATTTT. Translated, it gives CASSSSGSNQPQHF.

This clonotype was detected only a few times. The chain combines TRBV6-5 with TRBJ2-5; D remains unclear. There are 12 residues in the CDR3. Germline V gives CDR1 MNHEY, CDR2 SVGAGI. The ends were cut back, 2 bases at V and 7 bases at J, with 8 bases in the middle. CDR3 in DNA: TGTGCCAGCAGTTACAACCGGGTGACCCAGTACTTC. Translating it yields CASSYNRVTQYF.

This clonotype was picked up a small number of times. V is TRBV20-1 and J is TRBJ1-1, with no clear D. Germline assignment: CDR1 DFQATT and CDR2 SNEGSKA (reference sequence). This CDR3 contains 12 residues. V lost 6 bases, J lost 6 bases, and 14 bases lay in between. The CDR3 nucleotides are TGCAGTGCGACTGCTGGGCTCGCTGAAGCTTTCTTT. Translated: CSATAGLAEAFF.

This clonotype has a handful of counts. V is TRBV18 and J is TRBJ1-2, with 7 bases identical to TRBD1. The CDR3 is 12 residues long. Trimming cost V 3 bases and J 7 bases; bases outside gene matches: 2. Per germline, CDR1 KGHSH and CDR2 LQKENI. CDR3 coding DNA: TGTGCCAGCTCACCCCGGGACAGTGGCTACACCTTC. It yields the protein CASSPRDSGYTF.